This T cell receptor (beta chain) was identified in a study of CD8 T cells in Susac syndrome. This CDR3 is 14 amino acids long. From germline, CDR1 is SEHNR and CDR2 FQNEAQ (reference sequence). The junction had 10 bases not matched to a gene; V was cut back by 8 bases and J by 8 bases. Random hexamers primed reverse transcription of roughly 0.5 to 1 ug RNA. TCRdb recomputed calls from the immunoSEQ multiplex PCR reads with MiXCR, one row per CDR3 protein. The table has approximately 70,000 distinct CDR3 sequences, around 96% seen once. The chain combines TRBV7-9 with TRBJ1-2; 11 bases map to TRBD1. This clonotype was obtained from a human donor with multiple sclerosis. The specimen was CD4+ T cells from PBMCs. The DNA for the CDR3 is TGTGCCAGCCTTTCGGACAGGGGGCTAAGGGGCTACACCTTC. Residues: CASLSDRGLRGYTF.